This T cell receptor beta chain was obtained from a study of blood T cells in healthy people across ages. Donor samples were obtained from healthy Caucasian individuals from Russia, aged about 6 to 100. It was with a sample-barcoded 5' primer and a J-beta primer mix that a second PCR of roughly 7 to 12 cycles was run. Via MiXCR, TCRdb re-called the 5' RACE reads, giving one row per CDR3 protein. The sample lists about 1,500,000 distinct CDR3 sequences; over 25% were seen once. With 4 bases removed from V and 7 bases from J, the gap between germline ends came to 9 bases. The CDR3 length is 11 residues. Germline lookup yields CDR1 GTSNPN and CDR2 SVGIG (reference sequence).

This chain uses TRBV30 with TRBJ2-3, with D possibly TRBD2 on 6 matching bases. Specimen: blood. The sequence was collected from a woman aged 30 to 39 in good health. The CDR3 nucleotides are TGTGCCTGGACTGGCGGGAATACGCAGTATTTT. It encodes CAWTGGNTQYF.